This T cell receptor (beta chain) stems from a study of blood T cell repertoires in COVID-19 (dated by TCRdb to about 2020). With regard to the full study: Collaborator samples came from the United States, Italy and Spain and covered acute and convalescent phases of COVID-19. The repertoires were released in a freely available public database meant as a resource for research on the immune response to SARS-CoV-2. The samples were drawn from two sources: the first 160 participants of the ongoing ImmuneRACE study, and 950 to 1,500 subjects contributed by 6 global collaborators. The prospective study material was composed of cDNA or gDNA derived from T cells, B-cell-depleted T cells, or PBMCs. Deeply sampled blood TCRbeta repertoires from subjects exposed to, actively infected with, or recovered from COVID-19 were included in the dataset. The sample metadata nearly always contained a de-identified subject ID, COVID-19 status, age in years and sex. Where available, HLA class I and class II types were taken from metadata supplied by the sample provider and were not determined by assay-based typing.

Note on this clone: The specificity of this receptor is unknown. Base qualities are not at hand, and no much larger clone is one base apart.

Results and caveats for the whole study, not just this receptor: The amount of clinical and demographic metadata varied by source and participant and was provided uncurated.

TCRbeta CDR3 regions were amplified from genomic DNA using the immunoSEQ Assay, a bias-controlled multiplex PCR. On the authors' methods: The number of nucleated cells in each sample was estimated by amplification of reference gene primers within the assay. Sequence reads were collapsed and filtered to measure the absolute abundance of every unique TCRbeta CDR3 rearrangement. Productive Simpson clonality was computed per sample as the square root of Simpson's diversity index over productive rearrangements. TCRdb retrieved this table from immuneACCESS and kept in-frame rearrangements only. Not all clones are present; in checked studies, unresolved V genes account for under half, and no reason is known for the remainder. That table furnishes V, J and clone size, whereas the DNA furnished D and trimming. For this sample there are 250,000 to 300,000 clones; approximately 82% appear just once. 4.5% to 7% of the sample lies in the top ten.

Its CDR3 holds 15 amino acids, cysteine through phenylalanine. Just CDR3 DNA is preserved here, 45 bases in frame from base 1. Trimming at the junction amounts to 6 bases on V and 2 bases on J, and the germline ends lie 13 bases apart. Sequences MDHEN (CDR1) and SYDVKM (CDR2) are obtained from the germline V gene. Collaborating institutions collected whole blood in K2EDTA tubes following their own protocols. For TCRbeta analysis, collaborator samples were shipped as frozen whole blood, as isolated PBMCs, or as DNA extracted from either sample type. The sequenced sample consisted of peripheral blood. The sequence joins TRBV28 to TRBJ1-4; no D gene call is confident. The source of this sequence is an older man with acute or convalescent COVID-19. CDR3 sequence: CASSHLRGTNEKLFF. The DNA is as follows: TGTGCCAGCAGCCACCTGCGAGGGACTAATGAAAAACTGTTTTTT.